What follows are 30 T cell receptor beta chains derived from one specimen sequenced in a study of cytomegalovirus exposure and HLA in healthy donors. The PCR employed 60 Vbeta primers together with 13 Jbeta primers. Only in-frame clones appear in the TCRdb table, and some are missing; sequencing was by immunoSEQ multiplex PCR. The sample contains about 94,000 clones, 81% of which appear only once. Sequencing used PBMCs. These receptors came from a human donor in good health.

This rearrangement joins TRBV7-9 to TRBJ1-2, with unresolved D. Trimming took off 2 bases at V and 4 bases at J, with 14 bases between the two ends. The CDR3 is 15 residues long. Germline V lookup: CDR1 SEHNR, CDR2 FQNEAQ (reference sequence). The CDR3 bases are TGTGCCAGCAGCTTATCTGAGGTTGTGGCCTATGGCTACACCTTC. Amino acids: CASSLSEVVAYGYTF.

V usage is TRBV28 and J usage is TRBJ1-2; 8 positions match TRBD1. This CDR3 has 13 amino acids. Germline lookup yields CDR1 MDHEN and CDR2 SYDVKM. Trimming removed 4 bases from V and 7 bases from J; junction bases left unmatched: 5. The CDR3 reads CASSSDRVRGYTF. The CDR3 bases are TGTGCCAGCAGTTCGGACAGGGTTCGTGGCTACACCTTC.

V is TRBV2 and J is TRBJ1-2; D not certain. The V and J ends lost 6 bases and 2 bases respectively, with 13 bases between them. This CDR3 is built from 14 residues. Germline CDR1 SNHLY, CDR2 FYNNEI. CDR3 nucleotide sequence: TGTGCCAGCAGGGCTGGTCAGGCCAACTATGGCTACACCTTC. Translating gives CASRAGQANYGYTF. Drawing the rest from reference TRBV2 and TRBJ1-2, the complete variable domain is EPEVTQTPSHQVTQMGQEVILRCVPISNHLYFYWYRQILGQKVEFLVSFYNNEISEKSEIFDDQFSVERPDGSNFTLKIRSTKLEDSAMYFCASRAGQANYGYTFGSGTRLTVV.

The rearrangement joins TRBV7-2 to TRBJ2-1; TRBD2 aligns across 10 bases. With V trimmed by 4 bases and J by 7 bases, 13 bases remained unmatched. Germline CDR1 is SGHTA and CDR2 is FQGNSA. This CDR3 has 17 amino acids. The CDR3 is CASSSLRTSGSGNEQFF. The CDR3 nucleotides read TGTGCCAGCAGCTCACTACGGACTAGCGGTTCGGGAAATGAGCAGTTCTTC.

The rearrangement uses TRBV29-1 and TRBJ1-2; no clear D gene. Germline assignment: CDR1 SQVTM and CDR2 ANQGSEA. Deletions cut 0 bases from V and 4 bases from J, with 9 bases between. The CDR3 runs 13 residues. In DNA form, the CDR3 reads TGCAGCGTTGAAGATCGCCCAGGCTATGGCTACACCTTC. Translating it yields CSVEDRPGYGYTF.

The chain uses TRBV6-5 and TRBJ1-5, with TRBD1 as a possible D gene (5 bases). The CDR3 consists of 14 residues. Germline CDR1 and CDR2: MNHEY and SVGAGI. V was trimmed by 8 bases and J by 3 bases, leaving 14 bases between them. CDR3 residues: CASQGQGYNQPQHF. DNA for the CDR3: TGTGCCAGCCAAGGTCAGGGTTACAATCAGCCCCAGCATTTT.

The chain recombines TRBV5-6 with TRBJ2-3; 9 bases map to TRBD2. Germline trimming cut 2 bases from V and 0 bases from J; bases unmatched to any gene: 4. This CDR3 has 16 residues. Germline assignment: CDR1 SGHDT and CDR2 YYEEEE. The CDR3 loop is CASSFMTSGSTDTQYF. CDR3 in DNA: TGTGCCAGCAGCTTCATGACTAGCGGAAGCACAGATACGCAGTATTTT. Complete variable domain (other parts from reference TRBV5-6 and TRBJ2-3): DAGVTQSPTHLIKTRGQQVTLRCSPKSGHDTVSWYQQALGQGPQFIFQYYEEEERQRGNFPDRFSGHQFPNYSSELNVNALLLGDSALYLCASSFMTSGSTDTQYFGPGTRLTVL.

The J gene is TRBJ1-2, the V gene TRBV4-3; TRBD1 agrees at 10 bases. The length of the CDR3 is 17 residues. V shed 0 bases, J shed 8 bases, and the junction held 12 bases outside the gene matches. Germline values: CDR1 LGHNA, CDR2 YSLEER. The CDR3, as DNA: TGCGCCAGCAGCCAAGATCCGGCTGGACAGGGGGTTAAGGGCTACACCTTC. Its translation is CASSQDPAGQGVKGYTF.

This clone appeared a few times. V gene TRBV9 combines with J gene TRBJ1-3; TRBD1 aligns across 9 bases. The CDR3 is made up of 15 amino acids. Germline CDR1 reads SGDLS; CDR2 reads YYNGEE. V lost 2 bases and J lost 2; bases outside the gene matches: 2. Here the CDR3 DNA reads TGTGCCAGCAGCGTGGGGACAGGGCCTGGAAACACCATATATTTT. This translates into CASSVGTGPGNTIYF. Full variable domain (remainder filled in from reference TRBV9 and TRBJ1-3): DSGVTQTPKHLITATGQRVTLRCSPRSGDLSVYWYQQSLDQGLQFLIQYYNGEERAKGNILERFSAQQFPDLHSELNLSSLELGDSALYFCASSVGTGPGNTIYFGEGSWLTVV.

V gene TRBV5-1 combines with J gene TRBJ2-5; 8 nucleotides match TRBD2. The germline V gene has CDR1 SGHRS and CDR2 YFSETQ. Trimming at V came to 4 bases and at J to 3 bases, leaving 5 bases not matched to a gene. The CDR3 is 14 residues long. The CDR3 nucleotides are TGCGCCAGCAGCCCAGGACTAGCTAAAGAGACCCAGTACTTC. Translated, it gives CASSPGLAKETQYF.

The chain carries TRBV6-1 and TRBJ2-3, with TRBD2 identical over 7 bases. The germline V gene has CDR1 MNHNS and CDR2 SASEGT. V trimming: 7 bases; J trimming: 1 base; junction bases outside the gene matches: 5. CDR3 length: 14 amino acids. The CDR3 here is CASIAGQRTDTQYF. As DNA, the CDR3 is TGTGCCAGCATAGCGGGCCAGCGCACAGATACGCAGTATTTT.

This clone was detected once. V and J are TRBV29-1 and TRBJ2-4; TRBD1 agrees at 9 bases. V dropped 6 bases and J dropped 4; count of bases not matched to a gene: 4. The length of the CDR3 is 13 residues. Germline CDR1 is SQVTM and CDR2 is ANQGSEA. Here the CDR3 DNA reads TGCAGCGTAGTACAGGGGGCAAAAAACATTCAGTACTTC. Protein product: CSVVQGAKNIQYF.

The chain's CDR3 is CASSYSLIGVAVTEAFF. For the CDR3, the DNA is TGTGCCAGCAGCTACAGTCTGATCGGGGTGGCCGTGACTGAAGCTTTCTTT. The chain has TRBV7-3 and TRBJ1-1; D is ambiguous. Germline V gene data show CDR1 as SGHTA and CDR2 as FQGTGA. V dropped 4 bases and J dropped 5 bases, with 23 bases sitting between them. This CDR3 has 17 residues.

This chain links TRBV28 with TRBJ2-7; 7 bases are shared with TRBD2. This CDR3 is built from 13 residues. Germline V gene sequence: CDR1 MDHEN, CDR2 SYDVKM. V trimming: 8 bases; J trimming: 2 bases; junction bases outside the gene matches: 6. For the CDR3, the DNA is TGTGCCAGCGTCCCTGGGGGGGCCTACGAGCAGTACTTC. Translated: CASVPGGAYEQYF.

The chain employs TRBV6-5 and TRBJ1-5; D ambiguous. The V end lost 7 bases, the J end lost 2 bases, and 15 bases lay between the germline ends. Germline V gene lookup returns CDR1 MNHEY and CDR2 SVGAGI. This CDR3 region has 15 residues. The CDR3 sequence is CASKGGRGGNQPQHF. CDR3 nucleotide sequence: TGTGCCAGCAAGGGAGGGAGAGGTGGCAATCAGCCCCAGCATTTT.

This rearrangement joins TRBV7-2 to TRBJ2-3, with 7 nucleotides matching TRBD2. J was trimmed by 8 bases and V by 1 base; bases with no gene match: 9. Germline V gene sequence: CDR1 SGHTA, CDR2 FQGNSA. This CDR3 is built from 15 residues. CDR3 sequence reads: CASSLDIAGGGTQYF. The CDR3 DNA reads as TGTGCCAGCAGCTTAGACATAGCGGGTGGAGGTACGCAGTATTTT.

This clone was detected only a few times. This chain links TRBV28 with TRBJ2-7, with 7 bases aligning to TRBD2. This CDR3 has 13 residues. Germline V gene sequence: CDR1 MDHEN, CDR2 SYDVKM. The V segment lost 8 bases and the J segment 5 bases; nucleotides outside the gene matches: 9. The CDR3 region has the DNA TGTGCCAGCTCAGGCGGGAGCAGCGACGAGCAGTACTTC. Amino acids: CASSGGSSDEQYF.

This sequence joins TRBV5-5 and TRBJ1-1; D ambiguous. CDR3 length: 14 amino acids. Germline CDR1 is SGHKS and CDR2 is YYEKEE (reference sequence). Trimming shortened V by 1 base and J by 0 bases, and 7 bases separated the two germline ends. CDR3 protein: CASSLLQMNTEAFF. The CDR3 bases are TGTGCCAGCAGCTTGTTACAGATGAACACTGAAGCTTTCTTT.

This clone was observed a handful of times. The rearrangement joins TRBV19 to TRBJ2-1, with D possibly matching TRBD1 (6 bases). Germline lookup yields CDR1 LNHDA and CDR2 SQIVND (reference sequence). The CDR3 is 13 residues long. With 4 bases removed from V and 5 bases from J, the gap between germline ends came to 9 bases. As DNA, the CDR3 is TGTGCCAGTAGTAGGGGACAAGACAATGAGCAGTTCTTC. As protein: CASSRGQDNEQFF.

The chain links TRBV27 to TRBJ2-6; TRBD1 aligns across 7 bases. Germline CDR1 MNHEY, CDR2 SMNVEV (reference sequence). The CDR3 covers 16 residues. Trimming took 6 bases from V and 3 from J; bases not matched to a gene: 8. Written as DNA, the CDR3 is TGTGCCAGCAGCCCCCCGACAGGGCTTGGGGCCAACGTCCTGACTTTC. Translated: CASSPPTGLGANVLTF.

The chain is built from TRBV15 and TRBJ2-7; TRBD2 matches 13 bases. CDR1 and CDR2 (germline): LNHNV, YYDKDF (reference sequence). The CDR3 extends over 16 amino acids. Losses at the gene ends were 0 bases for V and 3 bases for J; bases not matched to a gene: 2. CDR3 coding DNA: TGTGCCACCAGCAGAGATCGACTAGCGGGAGGCTACGAGCAGTACTTC. This translates into CATSRDRLAGGYEQYF. Complete variable domain (other parts from reference TRBV15 and TRBJ2-7): DAMVIQNPRYQVTQFGKPVTLSCSQTLNHNVMYWYQQKSSQAPKLLFHYYDKDFNNEADTPDNFQSRRPNTSFCFLDIRSPGLGDTAMYLCATSRDRLAGGYEQYFGPGTRLTVT.

In this sample, this clone turned up once. The same CDR3 can be traced to other DNA sequences in this sample. This chain connects TRBV11-2 to TRBJ2-1; 15 nucleotides agree with TRBD2. The CDR3 is made up of 18 amino acids. CDR1 is SGHAT, CDR2 FQNNGV, per germline. J was trimmed by 8 bases and V by 5 bases; bases with no gene match: 13. The CDR3 nucleotides are TGTGCCAGCAGCCCGGGGGGACTAGCGGGGGGCAAGACGCATGAGCAGTTCTTC. As protein: CASSPGGLAGGKTHEQFF.

The chain couples TRBV7-9 to TRBJ1-5, with no clear D. The CDR3 extends over 17 amino acids. The V and J ends lost 3 bases and 7 bases respectively, with 22 bases between them. CDR1 SEHNR and CDR2 FQNEAQ come from the germline V gene (reference sequence). CDR3 in amino acids: CASSLSAGRPGGQPQHF. DNA for the CDR3: TGTGCCAGCAGCTTGTCGGCAGGCAGACCCGGCGGGCAGCCCCAGCATTTT.

This clone was seen just once. The chain links TRBV6-1 to TRBJ1-5; D is undetermined. CDR3 length equals 14 residues. The V end was cut by 5 bases, the J end by 2 bases, with 10 bases between. Germline CDR1 is MNHNS and CDR2 is SASEGT. CDR3 nucleotide sequence: TGTGCCAGCAGTATCGGTCGCGGCAATCAGCCCCAGCATTTT. Translation: CASSIGRGNQPQHF.

For this clone: An end of the junction differs from the germline gene, which may be a read error. The chain joins TRBV2 to TRBJ1-5; 9 nucleotides agree with TRBD1. Germline V gene sequence: CDR1 SNHLY, CDR2 FYNNEI. CDR3 length: 15 amino acids. The CDR3 is CASSEEQGANQPQHF. The CDR3 DNA follows: TGTGCCAGCAGCGAAGAACAGGGGGCAAATCAGCCCCAGCATTTT. Using reference TRBV2 and TRBJ1-5 for the parts outside the CDR3, the full variable domain is EPEVTQTPSHQVTQMGQEVILRCVPISNHLYFYWYRQILGQKVEFLVSFYNNEISEKSEIFDDQFSVERPDGSNFTLKIRSTKLEDSAMYFCASSEEQGANQPQHFGDGTRLSIL.

J is TRBJ1-6 and V is TRBV6-5, with unresolved D. The V end was cut by 2 bases, the J end by 8 bases, with 13 bases between. From germline, CDR1 is MNHEY and CDR2 SVGAGI. The CDR3 spans 15 residues. For the CDR3, the DNA is TGTGCCAGCAGTTACCGCGGCCCGTCGTATTCACCCCTCCACTTT. Protein product: CASSYRGPSYSPLHF.

This clone was picked up one time. The V and J genes are TRBV27 and TRBJ2-5; 12 bases are shared with TRBD2. The CDR3 spans 17 residues. Germline-derived CDR1 and CDR2 are MNHEY and SMNVEV (reference sequence). Trimming at V came to 4 bases and at J to 1 base, leaving 7 bases not matched to a gene. The CDR3 protein is CASSSSLAGGLQETQYF. DNA of the CDR3: TGTGCCAGCAGTTCCTCACTAGCGGGAGGTCTCCAAGAGACCCAGTACTTC.

The genes are TRBV10-1 and TRBJ2-7; D is possibly TRBD2 (5 bases). CDR1 and CDR2 (germline): WNHNN, SYGVQD (reference sequence). This CDR3 spans 12 amino acids. With 2 bases removed from V and 4 bases from J, the gap between germline ends came to 6 bases. The chain's CDR3 is CASSEREYEQYF. In nucleotides, the CDR3 is TGCGCCAGCAGTGAGCGGGAATACGAGCAGTACTTC.

The chain has TRBV19 and TRBJ2-1; D is uncertain. Trimming took off 1 base at V and 3 bases at J, with 13 bases between the two ends. The germline V gene has CDR1 LNHDA and CDR2 SQIVND (reference sequence). The CDR3 is 16 amino acids. CDR3 in amino acids: CASSIGAPSLYNEQFF. CDR3 in DNA: TGTGCCAGTAGTATAGGAGCCCCGTCCCTCTACAATGAGCAGTTCTTC.

The V call is TRBV7-3, the J call TRBJ2-6; 7 bases agree with TRBD1. Per the germline V gene, CDR1 is SGHTA and CDR2 is FQGTGA. This CDR3 is 19 amino acids long. The ends lost 4 bases at V and 0 bases at J; junction bases unmatched: 12. The chain's CDR3 is CASSSSSVPGGSGANVLTF. The CDR3 DNA reads as TGTGCCAGCAGCTCCTCAAGTGTACCAGGGGGCTCTGGGGCCAACGTCCTGACTTTC.